This TCR beta chain appears in the sequencing data of a study of STAT5B mutations in CD4+ large granular lymphocyte leukemia. The method was immunoSEQ multiplex PCR; TCRdb's version includes in-frame clones alone and lacks a portion of them. The sample carries about 30,000 clones, around 84% recorded once. Sequencing was performed on CD4+ T cells from blood buffy coats. This clonotype originated in a human donor in good health.

In DNA form, the CDR3 reads TGTGCCAGCTCATCCCAGACAGGGGCTGGGGCCAACGTCCTGACTTTC. Translated: CASSSQTGAGANVLTF. The rearrangement joins TRBV18 to TRBJ2-6; 8 bases are a match to TRBD1. V dropped 5 bases and J dropped 2; count of bases not matched to a gene: 5. This CDR3 has 16 residues. Germline CDR1 reads KGHSH; CDR2 reads LQKENI. The complete variable domain, with remaining parts taken from reference TRBV18 and TRBJ2-6, reads NAGVMQNPRHLVRRRGQEARLRCSPMKGHSHVYWYRQLPEEGLKFMVYLQKENIIDESGMPKERFSAEFPKEGPSILRIQQVVRGDSAAYFCASSSQTGAGANVLTFGAGSRLTVL.